These T cell receptor beta chains were read from a single sample in a study of sequential checkpoint blockade in melanoma. Profiling relied on immunoSEQ multiplex PCR, and the TCRdb table lists in-frame clones only, not all of them. The profile shows approximately 19,000 clones, approximately 26% of them singletons. Sample: tumor tissue (inferred from file names), taken from a patient given nivolumab and ipilimumab in sequence. These receptors all come from a human donor with melanoma. Each CDR3 is given with its conserved first and last residue. A D gene is named only where the DNA matches it firmly. The size entry is marked missing in some rows and otherwise reads once, few, many or a size class.

>TRBV6-8|NA|TRBJ2-1|NA
CASSYLQNEQFF
TGTGCCAGCAGTTACCTCCAAAATGAGCAGTTCTTC
>TRBV5-1|NA|TRBJ1-2|NA
CASSPKAGAKEGYTF
TGCGCCAGCAGCCCCAAGGCCGGGGCTAAGGAGGGCTACACCTTC
>TRBV1|many|TRBJ1-2|NA
CASSQYSGTGGRYGYTF
TGCGCCAGCAGCCAATACTCCGGGACAGGGGGCAGGTATGGCTACACCTTC
>TRBV6-8|NA|TRBJ1-2|NA
CASSYSGRNYGYTF
TGTGCCAGCAGTTACTCCGGCCGGAACTATGGCTACACCTTC
>TRBV7-6|NA|TRBJ2-4|TRBD2
CASTLGGAKNIQYF
TGTGCCAGCACCCTGGGGGGGGCCAAAAACATTCAGTACTTC
>TRBV18|NA|TRBJ1-5|NA
CASSDRISNQPQHF
TGTGCCAGCTCAGACAGAATTAGCAATCAGCCCCAGCATTTT
>TRBV5-1|NA|TRBJ2-5|NA
CASSLGVAKETQYF
TGCGCCAGCAGCTTGGGGGTAGCGAAAGAGACCCAGTACTTC
>TRBV9|few|TRBJ2-1|NA
CASSRTAYNEQFF
TGTGCCAGCAGCAGGACAGCTTACAATGAGCAGTTCTTC
>TRBV18|NA|TRBJ1-1|NA
CASSQVGMNTEAFF
TGTGCCAGCTCACAAGTAGGGATGAACACTGAAGCTTTCTTT
>TRBV6-8|few|TRBJ2-7|TRBD2
CASSATSGGAYEQYF
TGTGCCAGCAGTGCTACTAGCGGGGGGGCCTACGAGCAGTACTTC
>TRBV6-8|many|TRBJ1-1|NA
CASTKSTGPEAFF
TGTGCCAGCACTAAGTCGACAGGACCTGAAGCTTTCTTT
>TRBV11-3|NA|TRBJ2-7|TRBD1
CASSGTGSSYEQYF
TGTGCCAGCAGCGGGACAGGAAGCTCCTACGAGCAGTACTTC
>TRBV5-1|NA|TRBJ2-3|TRBD1
CASSPGQGLPGTDTQYF
TGCGCCAGCAGTCCGGGACAGGGGCTCCCGGGCACAGATACGCAGTATTTT
>TRBV18|NA|TRBJ2-1|NA
CASSLGVGEHNEQFF
TGTGCCAGCTCACTAGGTGTCGGAGAACACAATGAGCAGTTCTTC
>TRBV11-3|many|TRBJ1-2|NA
CASSLDWINYGYTF
TGTGCCAGCAGCTTAGATTGGATTAACTATGGCTACACCTTC
>TRBV28|NA|TRBJ1-1|NA
CASSPDIWGTEAFF
TGTGCCAGCAGCCCTGACATTTGGGGGACTGAAGCTTTCTTT
>TRBV5-1|NA|TRBJ2-1|TRBD1
CASSEGQAHFLFYNEQFF
TGCGCCAGCAGCGAGGGACAGGCGCATTTCCTATTTTACAATGAGCAGTTCTTC
>TRBV28|few|TRBJ2-5|NA
CASSLGGPGETQYF
TGTGCCAGCAGCCTGGGGGGGCCGGGGGAGACCCAGTACTTC
>TRBV11-3|many|TRBJ1-1|TRBD1
CASSHGQENTEAFF
TGTGCCAGCAGTCACGGACAGGAGAACACTGAAGCTTTCTTT
>TRBV11-3|NA|TRBJ1-4|NA
CASRGGLALNEKLFF
TGTGCCAGCAGGGGGGGGCTGGCCCTCAATGAAAAACTGTTTTTT
>TRBV18|NA|TRBJ2-1|TRBD2
CASSPPGVAGGPYNEQFF
TGTGCCAGCTCACCACCGGGTGTGGCGGGAGGGCCCTACAATGAGCAGTTCTTC
>TRBV15|NA|TRBJ2-2|NA
CATSRVTANTGELFF
TGTGCCACCAGCAGGGTGACAGCTAACACCGGGGAGCTGTTTTTT